This entry lists 21 T cell receptor beta chains sequenced from one sample in a study of cytomegalovirus exposure and HLA in healthy donors. With 60 Vbeta and 13 Jbeta primers, the PCR was carried out. Only in-frame clones appear in the TCRdb table, and some are missing; sequencing was by immunoSEQ multiplex PCR. The table shows roughly 150,000 clones, with about 75% occurring only once. The sequenced sample consisted of PBMCs. The receptor set was obtained from a man aged 18 to 30 in good health and CMV-seropositive.

The rearrangement uses TRBV5-4 and TRBJ1-1; 8 bases agree with TRBD1. CDR1 and CDR2 from the germline V gene are SGHNT and YYREEE (reference sequence). The length of the CDR3 is 14 residues. V was pared by 4 bases and J by 2 bases, with 4 bases of the junction left unmatched. The CDR3 reads CASSPGQANTEAFF. The CDR3 region has the DNA TGTGCCAGCAGCCCGGGACAGGCCAACACTGAAGCTTTCTTT.

The chain is built from TRBV29-1 and TRBJ2-1; TRBD2 might be the D (5 bases). Trimming removed 0 bases from V and 7 bases from J, with 10 bases in between. CDR3 length equals 13 residues. Germline CDR1 is SQVTM and CDR2 is ANQGSEA. The CDR3 coding sequence is TGCAGCGTTGAAGATGGAGGAACTAATGAGCAGTTCTTC. Its translation is CSVEDGGTNEQFF.

This clone was recorded a few times. The chain employs TRBV18 and TRBJ2-7; perhaps TRBD2 as D (7 bases). Between the trimmed V and J ends, which lost 3 bases and 9 bases, there was a span of 24 bases. The CDR3 contains 16 residues. Germline V gene sequence: CDR1 KGHSH, CDR2 LQKENI. In DNA, the CDR3 is TGTGCCAGCTCACCCCCCGGGGGGCGCCCTTATCGCGGGCAGTACTTC. This encodes CASSPPGGRPYRGQYF.

This clone appeared a single time. The chain carries TRBV11-2 and TRBJ2-1; D may be TRBD1 (6 bases). This CDR3 is built from 14 residues. Germline lookup yields CDR1 SGHAT and CDR2 FQNNGV. V dropped 5 bases and J dropped 5 bases, with 13 bases sitting between them. The CDR3 reads CASSLGQQDNEQFF. Here the CDR3 DNA reads TGTGCCAGCAGCCTAGGACAGCAAGACAATGAGCAGTTCTTC. Full variable domain (remainder filled in from reference TRBV11-2 and TRBJ2-1): EAGVAQSPRYKIIEKRQSVAFWCNPISGHATLYWYQQILGQGPKLLIQFQNNGVVDDSQLPKDRFSAERLKGVDSTLKIQPAKLEDSAVYLCASSLGQQDNEQFFGPGTRLTVL.

This clone was found a few times. J is TRBJ2-7 and V is TRBV7-2, with TRBD2 identical over 9 bases. The J segment lost 7 bases and the V segment lost 5 bases, leaving 15 bases of the junction unmatched. There are 16 residues in the CDR3. From germline, CDR1 is SGHTA and CDR2 FQGNSA. DNA for the CDR3: TGTGCCAGCAGCCTTCCCTGGACTAGCGCCCCTAGAGAGCAGTACTTC. Encoded protein: CASSLPWTSAPREQYF. The variable domain in full, with the rest retrieved from reference TRBV7-2 and TRBJ2-7, is GAGVSQSPSNKVTEKGKDVELRCDPISGHTALYWYRQSLGQGLEFLIYFQGNSAPDKSGLPSDRFSAERTGGSVSTLTIQRTQQEDSAVYLCASSLPWTSAPREQYFGPGTRLTVT.

The V gene is TRBV6-6, the J gene TRBJ1-2; 7 nucleotides align to TRBD1. This CDR3 region has 14 residues. Germline V gives CDR1 MNHNY, CDR2 SVGAGI (reference sequence). The trim removed 5 bases at V and 0 bases at J, leaving 3 bases unmatched. CDR3 loop: CASSRDSANYGYTF. For the CDR3, the DNA is TGTGCCAGCAGTCGGGACAGTGCTAACTATGGCTACACCTTC.

This rearrangement joins TRBV27 to TRBJ2-1; TRBD2 aligns across 7 bases. Per the germline V gene, CDR1 is MNHEY and CDR2 is SMNVEV (reference sequence). After removal of 2 bases from V and 1 base from J, the junction contained 5 bases not matched to a gene. This CDR3 has 16 residues. The CDR3 sequence: CASSLRAGLSYNEQFF. CDR3 DNA sequence: TGTGCCAGCAGTTTACGAGCGGGACTTTCCTACAATGAGCAGTTCTTC.

The chain uses TRBV15 and TRBJ1-3; D possibly corresponds to TRBD1 (5 bases). The CDR3 sequence is 15 residues long. Germline CDR1 is LNHNV and CDR2 is YYDKDF (reference sequence). V shed 4 bases and J shed 4 bases, with 14 bases lying between them. The CDR3 loop is CATSIQVGSGNTIYF. CDR3 in DNA: TGTGCCACCAGCATACAGGTCGGATCCGGAAACACCATATATTTT.

This clone occurred a few times. This rearrangement joins TRBV7-3 to TRBJ2-6; 8 bases align to TRBD2. J gave up 1 base and V 3 bases, and 5 bases lay outside the gene matches. The CDR3 is made up of 17 amino acids. From germline, CDR1 is SGHTA and CDR2 FQGTGA. The CDR3 DNA follows: TGTGCCAGCAGCTTTAGCGGGACTCCTTCTGGGGCCAACGTCCTGACTTTC. Translated, it gives CASSFSGTPSGANVLTF. Full variable domain (remainder filled in from reference TRBV7-3 and TRBJ2-6): GAGVSQTPSNKVTEKGKYVELRCDPISGHTALYWYRQSLGQGPEFLIYFQGTGAADDSGLPNDRFFAVRPEGSVSTLKIQRTERGDSAVYLCASSFSGTPSGANVLTFGAGSRLTVL.

This clone turned up a few times. The chain recombines TRBV6-1 with TRBJ2-7, with D perhaps matching TRBD2 (6 bases). CDR1 is MNHNS, CDR2 SASEGT, per germline. The ends were cut back, 5 bases at V and 0 bases at J, with 14 bases in the middle. CDR3 length: 15 residues. CDR3 sequence reads: CASSNIPGASYEQYF. CDR3 DNA: TGTGCCAGCAGTAACATTCCGGGAGCCTCCTACGAGCAGTACTTC.

The chain has TRBV4-1 and TRBJ2-1, with 7 bases matching TRBD2. With V trimmed by 0 bases and J by 7 bases, 9 bases remained unmatched. The CDR3 extends over 16 amino acids. Germline CDR1 and CDR2: MGHRA and YSYEKL. CDR3 in DNA: TGCGCCAGCAGCCAAGATAGGGGCGGGAGTGGGAATGAGCAGTTCTTC. It is translated as CASSQDRGGSGNEQFF.

The V gene is TRBV6-6, the J gene TRBJ1-2; tentative D call: TRBD1 (5 bases). The germline V gene has CDR1 MNHNY and CDR2 SVGAGI (reference sequence). This CDR3 comprises 15 residues. Trimming pared 1 base from V and 2 bases from J, leaving 11 bases between. The CDR3 nucleotides are TGTGCCAGCAGTTACTACTTAGGGGAAAACTATGGCTACACCTTC. It yields the protein CASSYYLGENYGYTF.

This clone appeared a single time. CDR3 nucleotides: TGTGCCTGGAGTGTATGGTCCCATGGTCTCGGGACTGCGACCTACGAGCAGTACTTC. This encodes CAWSVWSHGLGTATYEQYF. J is TRBJ2-7 and V is TRBV30; tentatively, D is TRBD2 (6 bases). CDR3 size: 19 residues. The germline gives CDR1 GTSNPN, CDR2 SVGIG (reference sequence). V lost 0 bases and J 2 bases, leaving 26 bases between the germline ends.

The genes are TRBV7-2 and TRBJ2-1; D perhaps matches TRBD2 (6 bases). Trimming pared 3 bases from V and 5 bases from J, leaving 11 bases between. Germline CDR1 is SGHTA and CDR2 is FQGNSA. The CDR3 consists of 14 residues. CDR3 nucleotide sequence: TGTGCCAGCAGCTTCGGCGGGGTTAACAATGAGCAGTTCTTC. Translation: CASSFGGVNNEQFF. Combining the CDR3 with reference TRBV7-2 and TRBJ2-1 gives the whole variable domain GAGVSQSPSNKVTEKGKDVELRCDPISGHTALYWYRQSLGQGLEFLIYFQGNSAPDKSGLPSDRFSAERTGGSVSTLTIQRTQQEDSAVYLCASSFGGVNNEQFFGPGTRLTVL.

The chain has TRBV19 and TRBJ1-5; D uncertain. Trimming took off 6 bases at V and 6 bases at J, with 15 bases between the two ends. The CDR3 covers 14 residues. Germline CDR1 and CDR2: LNHDA and SQIVND (reference sequence). Here the CDR3 DNA reads TGTGCCAGTAGCGGTGCGCAGGTTTCTCAGCCCCAGCATTTT. Its protein is CASSGAQVSQPQHF. The variable domain in full, with the rest retrieved from reference TRBV19 and TRBJ1-5, is DGGITQSPKYLFRKEGQNVTLSCEQNLNHDAMYWYRQDPGQGLRLIYYSQIVNDFQKGDIAEGYSVSREKKESFPLTVTSAQKNPTAFYLCASSGAQVSQPQHFGDGTRLSIL.

The genes are TRBV9 and TRBJ1-1; 7 bases line up with TRBD1. With 0 bases clipped from V and 0 bases from J, the junction kept 11 bases outside the gene matches. The CDR3 is 18 amino acids. Germline loops: CDR1 SGDLS, CDR2 YYNGEE. The DNA for the CDR3 is TGTGCCAGCAGCGTAGGCGACAGGGCGGGTAGAATGAACACTGAAGCTTTCTTT. Translating it yields CASSVGDRAGRMNTEAFF.

The chain is built from TRBV28 and TRBJ1-5; D gene ambiguous. This CDR3 spans 12 amino acids. Trimming pared 4 bases from V and 9 bases from J, leaving 10 bases between. Looked up from germline, CDR1 is MDHEN and CDR2 is SYDVKM. The CDR3 nucleotides are TGTGCCAGCAGTTCCAATTTCAGGCCCCAGCATTTT. Translated: CASSSNFRPQHF.

The chain links TRBV11-2 to TRBJ2-4; 8 bases fit TRBD1. With 4 bases clipped from V and 0 bases from J, the junction kept 5 bases outside the gene matches. Germline-derived CDR1 and CDR2 are SGHAT and FQNNGV. CDR3 length: 16 amino acids. CDR3 sequence: CASSSTGDLAKNIQYF. CDR3 nucleotides: TGTGCCAGCAGCTCGACAGGGGACCTAGCCAAAAACATTCAGTACTTC.

The V gene is TRBV5-1, the J gene TRBJ2-5, with D possibly TRBD1 on 5 matching bases. This CDR3 is built from 13 residues. The germline V gene encodes CDR1 SGHRS and CDR2 YFSETQ. V dropped 5 bases and J dropped 3 bases, with 11 bases sitting between them. The CDR3 nucleotides are TGCGCCAGCAGGGATTTAGGGGAAGAGACCCAGTACTTC. It is translated as CASRDLGEETQYF.

The CDR3 protein is CASSESGQGAGEAFF. For the CDR3, the DNA is TGTGCCAGCAGTGAGTCCGGACAGGGGGCGGGTGAAGCTTTCTTT. This sequence joins TRBV2 and TRBJ1-1; TRBD1 agrees at 11 bases. Germline values: CDR1 SNHLY, CDR2 FYNNEI. The junction had 7 bases not matched to a gene; V was cut back by 3 bases and J by 7 bases. The CDR3 consists of 15 residues.

The sample holds a few counts of this clone. This chain joins TRBV2 and TRBJ1-3, with D hard to call. The CDR3 covers 14 residues. Germline V CDR1 and CDR2: SNHLY, FYNNEI. The V gene lost 6 bases and the J gene lost 1 base, with 10 bases spanning the gap. The CDR3 is CASREQLSGNTIYF. CDR3 sequence (DNA): TGTGCCAGCAGGGAACAGTTATCTGGAAACACCATATATTTT. The complete variable domain, with remaining parts taken from reference TRBV2 and TRBJ1-3, reads EPEVTQTPSHQVTQMGQEVILRCVPISNHLYFYWYRQILGQKVEFLVSFYNNEISEKSEIFDDQFSVERPDGSNFTLKIRSTKLEDSAMYFCASREQLSGNTIYFGEGSWLTVV.